What follows are 15 T cell receptor beta chains derived from one specimen sequenced in a study of CXCR3-negative and CXCR3-positive naive CD8 T cells. Study outcomes and limitations: In CXCR3-positive naive cells, the TRB CDR3s were more hydrophobic than in CXCR3-negative naive cells.

For these TCRs, the target antigens are not known. TRB cDNA was prepared as libraries by UMI-labeled 5' RACE. TCRdb reprocessed the 5' RACE reads, with one entry per CDR3 protein and no DNA. Its table lists under 70,000 distinct CDR3 sequences. The sample taken for sequencing was naive CXCR3+ CD8+ T cells from blood. This sample's subset: CD45RO-CCR7+CD27+CD95- naive CD8+ T cells expressing CXCR3 (TNR3+). These receptors originate from a human donor in good health. Some clones in this sample may be carry-over from other donors' samples.

The V call is TRBV6-1, the J call TRBJ2-1; the D gene TCRdb calls, TRBD2, cannot be checked with no DNA. The CDR3 is made up of 19 amino acids. CDR1 is MNHNS, CDR2 SASEGT, per germline. The CDR3 is CASSTLAGLAGGEVPEQFF.

The chain has TRBV29-1 and TRBJ2-7; checking the TCRdb D call of TRBD2 is not possible without DNA. CDR1 and CDR2 from the germline V gene are SQVTM and ANQGSEA. CDR3 length: 13 residues. CDR3 amino acids: CSVVLRDYYEQYF.

The V call is TRBV4-3, the J call TRBJ2-1. Germline CDR1 and CDR2: LGHNA and YSLEER. The CDR3 extends over 15 amino acids. Here the CDR3 reads CASSLVGGQNNEQFF.

The J gene is TRBJ1-3, the V gene TRBV7-9. CDR3 size: 13 residues. Per the germline V gene, CDR1 is SEHNR and CDR2 is FQNEAQ (reference sequence). The CDR3: CASDTRTGNTIYF.

The chain joins TRBV19 to TRBJ1-6; TCRdb designates TRBD1, a call that cannot be tested without DNA. The CDR3 totals 13 residues. The germline gives CDR1 LNHDA, CDR2 SQIVND (reference sequence). The CDR3 sequence is CASIGGPNSPLHF.

V and J are TRBV20-1 and TRBJ2-6; TCRdb lists TRBD1, though no DNA is available to test this call. Germline V gene sequence: CDR1 DFQATT, CDR2 SNEGSKA (reference sequence). The CDR3 is made up of 16 amino acids. This CDR3 is CSAISGLSSGANVLTF.

The chain is built from TRBV9 and TRBJ2-7; lacking DNA, the TRBD1 call made by TCRdb goes unchecked. The CDR3 runs 14 residues. CDR1 and CDR2 (germline): SGDLS, YYNGEE. CDR3 sequence: CASGLGGATYEQYF.

CDR3 amino acids: CASSWGRGREQYF. The chain employs TRBV27 and TRBJ2-7; TCRdb's D call of TRBD1 is untestable without DNA. Germline CDR1 MNHEY, CDR2 SMNVEV (reference sequence). The CDR3 loop spans 13 amino acids.

The V and J genes are TRBV20-1 and TRBJ2-7; TCRdb indicates TRBD2, and absent DNA this call remains unverified. The germline V gene has CDR1 DFQATT and CDR2 SNEGSKA (reference sequence). This CDR3 region has 14 residues. The CDR3: CSARDRSPSYEQYF.

The rearrangement links TRBV6-5 to TRBJ2-1; the D gene TCRdb calls, TRBD2, cannot be checked with no DNA. Per the germline V gene, CDR1 is MNHEY and CDR2 is SVGAGI. The CDR3 consists of 15 residues. This CDR3 reads CASTAGGGPYNEQFF.

V usage is TRBV27 and J usage is TRBJ1-1; TCRdb gives TRBD1 as the D gene, but with no DNA this cannot be confirmed. There are 13 residues in the CDR3. The V gene's germline CDR1 is MNHEY and CDR2 SMNVEV (reference sequence). CDR3 loop: CASSLGGSTEAFF.

This chain joins TRBV7-9 and TRBJ2-3; TCRdb outputs TRBD2, but without DNA this stays unchecked. The length of the CDR3 is 15 residues. CDR1 and CDR2 (germline): SEHNR, FQNEAQ (reference sequence). CDR3 sequence reads: CASSPPSGGADTQYF.

The chain uses TRBV11-3 and TRBJ1-1; the TCRdb call, TRBD1, lacks DNA for checking. The germline V gene encodes CDR1 SGHNT and CDR2 YENEEA. The CDR3 spans 16 residues. CDR3 protein: CASSSGQGGEDTEAFF.

This chain joins TRBV7-2 and TRBJ2-3; without DNA, the TCRdb call of TRBD2 cannot be checked. Germline assignment: CDR1 SGHTA and CDR2 FQGNSA. The CDR3 loop spans 17 amino acids. The CDR3 here is CASSSSTTSGGADTQYF.

The rearrangement links TRBV7-7 to TRBJ2-5. Germline V lookup: CDR1 SSHAT, CDR2 FNYEAQ (reference sequence). The CDR3 covers 14 residues. CDR3 in amino acids: CASSLGSVQETQYF.